The 9 T cell receptor beta chains below were found in one sample sequenced in a study of blood T cell repertoires in COVID-19. Assay: immunoSEQ multiplex PCR; the TCRdb copy retains only in-frame clones and omits some. The top ten hold roughly 2.7% of the sample, which has 200,000 or so clones, about 87% seen once. Sequenced material: PBMCs or T cells enriched from blood (not recorded which). Receptor source: a woman under 40 who had recovered from COVID-19.

The chain employs TRBV7-9 and TRBJ1-1, with D unresolved. The CDR3 totals 12 residues. Germline CDR1 is SEHNR and CDR2 is FQNEAQ (reference sequence). V was pared by 1 base and J by 10 bases, with 10 bases between. CDR3 coding DNA: TGTGCCAGCAGCTTAGACGGGTACGGAGCTTTCTTT. Amino acids: CASSLDGYGAFF.

The chain recombines TRBV6-5 with TRBJ1-2, with TRBD1 as a possible D gene (5 bases). Germline CDR1 is MNHEY and CDR2 is SVGAGI. This CDR3 has 14 amino acids. V gave up 2 bases and J gave up 9 bases, with 16 bases separating them. The DNA of the CDR3 is TGTGCCAGCAGTTACGGGGGGACTCGATTTAGCTACACCTTC. Its translation: CASSYGGTRFSYTF.

V gene TRBV5-1 combines with J gene TRBJ2-3, with a weak D call TRBD1 (7 bases). The germline gives CDR1 SGHRS, CDR2 YFSETQ. The CDR3 is made up of 13 amino acids. With 7 bases removed from V and 6 bases from J, the gap between germline ends came to 15 bases. Here the CDR3 DNA reads TGCGCCAGCGGCATACAGGGGAGGGATACGCAGTATTTT. Translation gives CASGIQGRDTQYF.

This clone was seen a single time. The V and J genes are TRBV3-1 (or the pseudogene TRBV3-2) and TRBJ2-3; 9 nucleotides align to TRBD2. CDR3 length: 22 amino acids. Looked up from germline, CDR1 is LGHDT and CDR2 is YNNKEL (reference sequence). The ends lost 0 bases at V and 0 bases at J; junction bases unmatched: 19. CDR3: CASSQDVSSSGGAKPSTDTQYF. CDR3 nucleotides: TGTGCCAGCAGCCAAGACGTCTCGAGTAGCGGGGGAGCGAAACCTAGCACAGATACGCAGTATTTT.

The rearrangement uses TRBV27 and TRBJ1-2, with 8 bases aligning to TRBD1. The germline V gene has CDR1 MNHEY and CDR2 SMNVEV (reference sequence). CDR3 length: 13 amino acids. Losses at the gene ends were 7 bases for V and 4 bases for J; bases not matched to a gene: 5. The CDR3 spells CASTRDRTYGYTF. The CDR3 DNA sequence: TGTGCCAGCACCCGGGACAGGACCTATGGCTACACCTTC.

This chain uses TRBV4-2 with TRBJ2-3; 8 positions agree with TRBD2. The length of the CDR3 is 16 residues. The V gene end was trimmed by 1 base and the J gene end by 4 bases; junction bases not matched to a gene: 7. Per germline, CDR1 LGHNA and CDR2 YNFKEQ. This chain's CDR3 is CASSQVISGVSDTQYF. The CDR3 nucleotides are TGTGCCAGCAGCCAAGTGATTAGCGGGGTCTCAGATACGCAGTATTTT.

V and J are TRBV6-5 and TRBJ1-6, with 7 nucleotides matching TRBD1. The CDR3 runs to 14 residues. Looked up from germline, CDR1 is MNHEY and CDR2 is SVGAGI. The ends lost 6 bases at V and 7 bases at J; junction bases unmatched: 6. CDR3 in amino acids: CASRVRGKNSPLHF. The CDR3 bases are TGTGCCAGCAGAGTCAGGGGGAAAAATTCACCCCTCCACTTT.

The gene calls are TRBV5-1 and TRBJ2-2; 7 nucleotides line up with TRBD1. The CDR3 totals 15 residues. V gave up 4 bases and J gave up 7 bases; unmatched junction bases: 10. Germline V lookup: CDR1 SGHRS, CDR2 YFSETQ. The CDR3 loop reads CASSPRQGNGGELFF. Written as DNA, the CDR3 is TGCGCCAGCAGCCCACGACAGGGAAACGGCGGGGAGCTGTTTTTT. Combining the CDR3 with reference TRBV5-1 and TRBJ2-2 gives the whole variable domain KAGVTQTPRYLIKTRGQQVTLSCSPISGHRSVSWYQQTPGQGLQFLFEYFSETQRNKGNFPGRFSGRQFSNSRSEMNVSTLELGDSALYLCASSPRQGNGGELFFGEGSRLTVL.

The chain employs TRBV7-3 and TRBJ2-1; 13 bases map to TRBD2. Germline V CDR1 and CDR2: SGHTA, FQGTGA. The CDR3 length is 16 residues. V was pared by 4 bases and J by 10 bases, with 10 bases of the junction left unmatched. CDR3 nucleotides: TGTGCCAGCAGCTCCGGGACTAGCGGGGTAACTGGGGAGCAGTTCTTC. Protein product: CASSSGTSGVTGEQFF.